This entry lists 32 T cell receptor beta chains sequenced from one sample in a study of cytomegalovirus exposure and HLA in healthy donors. Primers: 60 Vbeta forward and 13 Jbeta reverse. The table came from immunoSEQ multiplex PCR; TCRdb's copy has only in-frame clones and leaves some out. Its table lists 60,000 to 65,000 clones. Sequencing was carried out using PBMCs. These receptors all come from a man aged 25 to 40 in good health and CMV-seropositive.

CDR3 sequence reads: CASSPPAGKGYEQYF. CDR3 bases: TGTGCCAGCAGCCCCCCAGCGGGGAAAGGATACGAGCAGTACTTC. The rearrangement joins TRBV7-9 to TRBJ2-7, with TRBD2 identical over 7 bases. Germline CDR1 is SEHNR and CDR2 is FQNEAQ (reference sequence). The CDR3 totals 15 residues. Trimming at V came to 5 bases and at J to 4 bases, leaving 11 bases not matched to a gene.

The chain uses TRBV11-3 and TRBJ2-7; the match to TRBD2 covers 7 bases. V shed 5 bases and J 3 bases; nucleotides not matched to a gene: 7. Germline V gives CDR1 SGHNT, CDR2 YENEEA. The CDR3 is 14 residues long. The chain's CDR3 is CASSPRGENYEQYF. CDR3 DNA sequence: TGTGCCAGCAGCCCCCGGGGGGAGAACTACGAGCAGTACTTC.

The rearrangement links TRBV5-1 to TRBJ2-5, with 12 bases aligning to TRBD2. The CDR3 is made up of 16 amino acids. V dropped 0 bases and J dropped 4; count of bases not matched to a gene: 4. Germline V gives CDR1 SGHRS, CDR2 YFSETQ. CDR3 amino acids: CASSLAPSGGGETQYF. The CDR3 DNA reads as TGCGCCAGCAGCTTGGCCCCTAGCGGGGGGGGAGAGACCCAGTACTTC.

A remark on this clone: Additional DNA sequences in this sample encode the identical CDR3. V and J are TRBV5-4 and TRBJ1-3, with D unclear. Trimming shortened V by 0 bases and J by 4 bases, and 5 bases separated the two germline ends. The CDR3 sequence is 13 residues long. CDR1 SGHNT and CDR2 YYREEE come from the germline V gene (reference sequence). CDR3 in amino acids: CASSLAGGNTIYF. CDR3 coding DNA: TGTGCCAGCAGCTTGGCGGGGGGAAACACCATATATTTT.

The rearrangement links TRBV7-8 to TRBJ2-7, with 13 positions matching TRBD2. The CDR3 extends over 20 amino acids. The junction had 18 bases not matched to a gene; V was cut back by 5 bases and J by 2 bases. CDR1 and CDR2 (germline): SGHVS, FQNEAQ. For the CDR3, the DNA is TGTGCCAGCAGCGTCAGGACTAGCGGGAGTTCGGGGTCTATGGCCTACGAGCAGTACTTC. It encodes CASSVRTSGSSGSMAYEQYF. The full variable domain, with the rest looked up from reference TRBV7-8 and TRBJ2-7, is GAGVSQSPRYKVAKRGQDVALRCDPISGHVSLFWYQQALGQGPEFLTYFQNEAQLDKSGLPSDRFFAERPEGSVSTLKIQRTQQEDSAVYLCASSVRTSGSSGSMAYEQYFGPGTRLTVT.

The J gene is TRBJ2-1, the V gene TRBV4-1; 8 bases agree with TRBD1. The J segment lost 5 bases and the V segment lost 2 bases, leaving 8 bases of the junction unmatched. Germline V gene data show CDR1 as MGHRA and CDR2 as YSYEKL. This CDR3 has 16 amino acids. As DNA, the CDR3 is TGCGCCAGCAGCCAACCCGGGACAGGCGCCGACAATGAGCAGTTCTTC. This sequence encodes CASSQPGTGADNEQFF.

The chain recombines TRBV4-1 with TRBJ1-4; 9 positions match TRBD1. The CDR3 has 14 amino acids. The trim removed 3 bases at V and 6 bases at J, leaving 2 bases unmatched. Germline V CDR1 and CDR2: MGHRA, YSYEKL. CDR3 DNA sequence: TGCGCCAGCAGCCATTGGACAGGGGATGAAAAACTGTTTTTT. This encodes CASSHWTGDEKLFF.

The chain is built from TRBV6-5 and TRBJ2-7, with 12 nucleotides matching TRBD2. CDR3 length equals 16 residues. The germline V gene encodes CDR1 MNHEY and CDR2 SVGAGI. V gave up 2 bases and J gave up 7 bases; unmatched junction bases: 9. The CDR3 nucleotides are TGTGCCAGCAGTTACGTCCTAGCGGGAGGGGCCGGTGAGCAGTACTTC. This sequence encodes CASSYVLAGGAGEQYF.

The V and J genes are TRBV4-2 and TRBJ2-7; no clear D. The CDR3 totals 17 residues. V lost 1 base to trimming and J lost 0 bases, with 16 bases between them. Per the germline V gene, CDR1 is LGHNA and CDR2 is YNFKEQ. The CDR3 region is CASSQGPPTRFSYEQYF. The CDR3 region has the DNA TGTGCCAGCAGCCAAGGCCCCCCCACTCGTTTCTCCTACGAGCAGTACTTC.

The rearrangement links TRBV19 to TRBJ2-1; 7 bases line up with TRBD2. Germline lookup yields CDR1 LNHDA and CDR2 SQIVND (reference sequence). Trimming at V came to 5 bases and at J to 8 bases, leaving 15 bases not matched to a gene. CDR3 length: 16 residues. The CDR3: CASSDPGEGGRHEQFF. The CDR3 coding sequence is TGTGCCAGTAGTGACCCCGGGGAGGGAGGACGTCATGAGCAGTTCTTC.

This sequence joins TRBV27 and TRBJ2-7; weak D call: TRBD1 (6 bases). Trimming cost V 5 bases and J 8 bases, with 16 bases left between them. CDR1 is MNHEY, CDR2 SMNVEV, per germline (reference sequence). CDR3 length: 13 amino acids. CDR3 residues: CASSPVGQFQQYF. DNA for the CDR3: TGTGCCAGCAGTCCCGTCGGACAGTTCCAGCAGTACTTC.

CDR3 DNA: TGTGCCAGCAGCTTAAGAGGCTCCTACGAGCAGTACTTC. Protein sequence: CASSLRGSYEQYF. This rearrangement joins TRBV27 to TRBJ2-7; no definite D call. CDR3 length: 13 amino acids. Germline V gives CDR1 MNHEY, CDR2 SMNVEV (reference sequence). Trimming took 6 bases from V and 0 from J, leaving 9 bases between them.

This chain links TRBV5-1 with TRBJ2-7; 14 bases are shared with TRBD2. This CDR3 contains 18 residues. The junction had 9 bases not matched to a gene; V was cut back by 4 bases and J by 0 bases. Germline-derived CDR1 and CDR2 are SGHRS and YFSETQ. The CDR3 is CASSPWGTSGGNSYEQYF. DNA for the CDR3: TGCGCCAGCAGCCCGTGGGGGACTAGCGGGGGTAACTCCTACGAGCAGTACTTC.

The chain is built from TRBV4-1 and TRBJ1-5, with 8 bases fitting TRBD1. The CDR3 has 15 amino acids. Germline V gene sequence: CDR1 MGHRA, CDR2 YSYEKL. Trimming removed 4 bases from V and 7 bases from J; junction bases left unmatched: 9. The CDR3 here is CASSLGQGPKQPQHF. The CDR3 nucleotides read TGCGCCAGCAGCCTTGGACAGGGCCCCAAGCAGCCCCAGCATTTT.

The V call is TRBV14, the J call TRBJ1-2; a possible D gene is TRBD1 (5 bases). CDR1 SGHDN and CDR2 FVKESK come from the germline V gene. The CDR3 extends over 14 amino acids. V was shortened by 4 bases and J by 4 bases, with 13 bases between the two germline ends. In DNA, the CDR3 is TGTGCCAGCAGCCCCCCAGGGAGGGCCTATGGCTACACCTTC. Amino acids: CASSPPGRAYGYTF.

The V call is TRBV19, the J call TRBJ2-7; 8 bases are a match to TRBD2. With 3 bases clipped from V and 2 bases from J, the junction kept 6 bases outside the gene matches. The CDR3 totals 15 residues. CDR1 and CDR2 (germline): LNHDA, SQIVND (reference sequence). The CDR3 spells CASSILAGGTYEQYF. In DNA, the CDR3 is TGTGCCAGTAGTATTCTGGCGGGAGGTACCTACGAGCAGTACTTC.

The chain is built from TRBV11-2 and TRBJ1-3; D possibly corresponds to TRBD1 (5 bases). Trimming left V 6 bases short and J 0 bases short, with 6 bases between. CDR3 size: 13 residues. CDR1 and CDR2 (germline): SGHAT, FQNNGV. DNA of the CDR3: TGTGCCAGCAGGACAGTCTCTGGAAACACCATATATTTT. Translation gives CASRTVSGNTIYF.

As for this clone: One junction end disagrees with the germline gene, perhaps due to a read error. The CDR3 DNA is TGTGCCATCAGTGAGTTAGCGGGGGGAACAGATAAGCAGTATTTT. Its translation is CAISELAGGTDKQYF. This chain connects TRBV10-3 to TRBJ2-3; TRBD2 agrees at 10 bases. From germline, CDR1 is ENHRY and CDR2 SYGVKD. The CDR3 covers 15 residues.

The V call is TRBV7-8, the J call TRBJ1-1; a weak D match, TRBD1 (5 bases). The CDR3 totals 12 residues. Germline V gene sequence: CDR1 SGHVS, CDR2 FQNEAQ. V was pared by 4 bases and J by 8 bases, with 11 bases between. CDR3 bases: TGTGCCAGCAGCTGGAGTCGGGGGGAAGCTTTCTTT. Translating gives CASSWSRGEAFF.

The chain carries TRBV4-1 and TRBJ2-2, with a weak D call TRBD2 (6 bases). V lost 3 bases to trimming and J lost 7 bases, with 21 bases between them. The CDR3 runs to 17 residues. Per the germline V gene, CDR1 is MGHRA and CDR2 is YSYEKL. Written as DNA, the CDR3 is TGCGCCAGCAGCCAGAGGGAGGCACCCGCTTTTCTCGGGGAGCTGTTTTTT. Translation: CASSQREAPAFLGELFF.

V usage is TRBV6-4 and J usage is TRBJ2-2; unclear D gene. Germline CDR1 MRHNA, CDR2 SNTAGT. V was clipped by 2 bases and J by 2 bases, with 6 bases between them. The CDR3 is 14 amino acids. CDR3 protein: CASSDLTNTGELFF. CDR3 in DNA: TGTGCCAGCAGTGACCTGACAAACACCGGGGAGCTGTTTTTT.

This rearrangement joins TRBV19 to TRBJ2-7; 7 bases are a match to TRBD2. Trimming took 3 bases from V and 7 from J; bases not matched to a gene: 9. Germline assignment: CDR1 LNHDA and CDR2 SQIVND (reference sequence). The CDR3 covers 14 residues. The CDR3 loop reads CASSIRGGVTEQYF. In nucleotides, the CDR3 is TGTGCCAGTAGTATTCGCGGGGGAGTTACGGAGCAGTACTTC.

The chain joins TRBV6-1 to TRBJ1-6, with D perhaps matching TRBD1 (5 bases). Germline V gene sequence: CDR1 MNHNS, CDR2 SASEGT. This CDR3 is built from 13 residues. V shed 3 bases and J shed 7 bases, with 7 bases lying between them. In DNA, the CDR3 is TGTGCCAGCAGTGACAGGGAAAATTCACCCCTCCACTTT. It encodes CASSDRENSPLHF.

The chain has TRBV30 and TRBJ2-1, with D maybe TRBD2 (5 bases). Trimming shortened V by 4 bases and J by 5 bases, and 21 bases separated the two germline ends. The CDR3 has 16 amino acids. Germline V gene data show CDR1 as GTSNPN and CDR2 as SVGIG (reference sequence). CDR3 DNA: TGTGCCTGGATGGGATCCAGCGGAAGCCTCGACAATGAGCAGTTCTTC. It yields the protein CAWMGSSGSLDNEQFF. Filled out from reference TRBV30 and TRBJ2-1, the complete variable domain reads SQTIHQWPATLVQPVGSPLSLECTVEGTSNPNLYWYRQAAGRGLQLLFYSVGIGQISSEVPQNLSASRPQDRQFILSSKKLLLSDSGFYLCAWMGSSGSLDNEQFFGPGTRLTVL.

The chain uses TRBV18 and TRBJ2-5; no firm D call. The length of the CDR3 is 11 residues. CDR1 is KGHSH and CDR2 is LQKENI in the germline V gene. Trimming cost V 4 bases and J 3 bases, with 3 bases left between them. CDR3 DNA: TGTGCCAGCTCACGCGAAGAGACCCAGTACTTC. Its protein product is CASSREETQYF.

V and J are TRBV6-5 and TRBJ2-5; D perhaps matches TRBD2 (5 bases). The CDR3 runs 13 residues. Germline CDR1 MNHEY, CDR2 SVGAGI. V shed 7 bases and J shed 0 bases, with 9 bases lying between them. The CDR3 bases are TGTGCCAGCAAACCGGGAAACCAAGAGACCCAGTACTTC. Translating it yields CASKPGNQETQYF.

This sequence joins TRBV11-3 and TRBJ2-7; the match to TRBD2 covers 9 bases. The V gene end was trimmed by 5 bases and the J gene end by 4 bases; junction bases not matched to a gene: 6. CDR3 length: 14 amino acids. Germline V lookup: CDR1 SGHNT, CDR2 YENEEA. CDR3: CASSQTSGGYEQYF. The DNA for the CDR3 is TGTGCCAGCAGCCAGACTAGCGGAGGTTACGAGCAGTACTTC.

This chain joins TRBV9 and TRBJ2-7; no clear D. V lost 0 bases to trimming and J lost 3 bases, with 13 bases between them. Germline V gene lookup returns CDR1 SGDLS and CDR2 YYNGEE. The CDR3 runs to 15 residues. CDR3 DNA: TGTGCCAGCAGCGTAGGCCCGTCGGAGAGCTACGAGCAGTACTTC. Translation gives CASSVGPSESYEQYF.

Notes on this clone: The junction and the germline gene differ at one end; a read error may be behind it. The chain carries TRBV9 and TRBJ1-1; 9 bases match TRBD1. The CDR3 is 16 residues long. The germline gives CDR1 SGDLS, CDR2 YYNGEE. CDR3 bases: TGTGCCAGCAGCGCCCTTGGACAGGGGTTGAACACTGAAGATTTCTTT. Translation gives CASSALGQGLNTEDFF.

The rearrangement joins TRBV19 to TRBJ2-1, with a tentative D call TRBD1 (6 bases). CDR1 is LNHDA and CDR2 is SQIVND in the germline V gene (reference sequence). Between the trimmed V and J ends, which lost 4 bases and 9 bases, there was a span of 13 bases. The CDR3 totals 13 residues. The CDR3 here is CASSRTALGEQFF. Written as DNA, the CDR3 is TGTGCCAGTAGTAGGACAGCGCTGGGTGAGCAGTTCTTC.

The chain uses TRBV6-1 and TRBJ2-6; 7 bases fit TRBD2. The germline V gene has CDR1 MNHNS and CDR2 SASEGT. The CDR3 consists of 15 residues. V shed 6 bases, J shed 2 bases, and the junction held 4 bases outside the gene matches. CDR3 residues: CASRGGEAGANVLTF. As DNA, the CDR3 is TGTGCCAGCAGGGGGGGGGAAGCTGGGGCCAACGTCCTGACTTTC.

This chain joins TRBV18 and TRBJ1-2, with 9 bases aligning to TRBD1. Germline values: CDR1 KGHSH, CDR2 LQKENI. The V and J ends lost 0 bases and 4 bases, in that order; junction bases with no gene match: 3. CDR3 length: 15 residues. CDR3 nucleotide sequence: TGTGCCAGCTCACCACCGGGGACAGGGCCCTATGGCTACACCTTC. This translates into CASSPPGTGPYGYTF.